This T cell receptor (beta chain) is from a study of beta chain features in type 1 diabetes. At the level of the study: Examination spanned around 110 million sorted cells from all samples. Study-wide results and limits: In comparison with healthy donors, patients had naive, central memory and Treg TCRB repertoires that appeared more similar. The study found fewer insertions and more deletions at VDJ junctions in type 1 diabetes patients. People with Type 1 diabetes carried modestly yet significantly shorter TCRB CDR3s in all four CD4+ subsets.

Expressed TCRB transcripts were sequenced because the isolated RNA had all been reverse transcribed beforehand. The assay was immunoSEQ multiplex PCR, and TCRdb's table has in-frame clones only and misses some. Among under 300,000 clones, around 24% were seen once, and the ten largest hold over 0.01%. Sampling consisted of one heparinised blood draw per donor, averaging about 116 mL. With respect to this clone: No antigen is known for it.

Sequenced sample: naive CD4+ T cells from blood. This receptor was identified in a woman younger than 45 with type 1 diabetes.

The CDR3 loop reads CASSSTLVYEQYF. The CDR3 nucleotides read TGTGCCAGCAGCTCCACCCTAGTCTACGAGCAGTACTTC. This chain uses TRBV11-2 with TRBJ2-7; no reliable D call. V lost 4 bases, J lost 3 bases, and 10 bases lay in between. Germline loops: CDR1 SGHAT, CDR2 FQNNGV. The CDR3 contains 13 residues.